The next 25 T cell receptor beta chains were all read from a single sample in a study of T cells after yellow fever vaccination. TCRdb re-derived calls from the 5' RACE reads in MiXCR, one entry per CDR3 protein. There are under 400,000 distinct CDR3 sequences in the sample; 9.5% to 13% occur only once, and roughly 18% lies in the top ten. The input for sequencing was PBMCs, taken on the day of the first yellow fever vaccination. These receptors were obtained from a man aged 18 to 29 who received the YFV17D yellow fever vaccine.

The chain uses TRBV29-1 and TRBJ2-3, with D perhaps given as TRBD1 or TRBD2 (5 bases each). CDR3 size: 16 residues. The V end lost 6 bases, the J end lost 6 bases, and 25 bases lay between the germline ends. CDR1 is SQVTM and CDR2 is ANQGSEA in the germline V gene. The CDR3 DNA sequence: TGCAGCGTACTCGGGACCGTCGAACCACGTTGGGATACGCAGTATTTT. It yields the protein CSVLGTVEPRWDTQYF.

The chain couples TRBV4-3 to TRBJ1-1; D is unresolved. This CDR3 region has 13 residues. The V end lost 1 base, the J end lost 4 bases, and 7 bases lay between the germline ends. The germline gives CDR1 LGHNA, CDR2 YSLEER. Written as DNA, the CDR3 is TGCGCCAGCAGCCAAGTTAAGAGCACTGAAGCTTTCTTT. It encodes CASSQVKSTEAFF.

This clonotype has just a few counts. The chain combines TRBV29-1 with TRBJ2-5; weak D call: TRBD2 (6 bases). CDR1 and CDR2 (germline): SQVTM, ANQGSEA. V was shortened by 0 bases and J by 2 bases, with 19 bases between the two germline ends. The CDR3 is made up of 17 amino acids. The CDR3 nucleotides are TGCAGCGTTGAAGAACCGGGGAGGAAAGGGATACAAGAGACCCAGTACTTC. Translating it yields CSVEEPGRKGIQETQYF.

This clonotype was seen more than once but under ten times. This chain links TRBV12-3 or TRBV12-4 with TRBJ1-6; D is uncertain. This CDR3 spans 15 amino acids. Trimming took 6 bases from V and 5 from J, leaving 14 bases between them. CDR3 sequence reads: CASRPQDGNNSPLHF. The DNA of the CDR3 is TGTGCCAGCAGACCCCAGGACGGTAATAATTCACCCCTCCACTTT.

The chain is built from TRBV4-1 and TRBJ2-1; 8 positions match TRBD2. The germline V gene has CDR1 MGHRA and CDR2 YSYEKL. This CDR3 has 18 amino acids. The V gene end was trimmed by 0 bases and the J gene end by 5 bases; junction bases not matched to a gene: 12. The DNA for the CDR3 is TGCGCCAGCAGCCAAGACTCCCGGACGCCGGGGGGGAACAATGAGCAGTTCTTC. It encodes CASSQDSRTPGGNNEQFF.

The chain has TRBV6-1 and TRBJ1-2, with TRBD1 identical over 8 bases. The CDR3 extends over 13 amino acids. After removal of 8 bases from V and 7 bases from J, the junction contained 9 bases not matched to a gene. The germline V gene has CDR1 MNHNS and CDR2 SASEGT. Here the CDR3 reads CASQGARGFGYTF. For the CDR3, the DNA is TGTGCCAGCCAGGGGGCGAGAGGCTTTGGCTACACCTTC.

The V gene is TRBV7-3, the J gene TRBJ2-3; 7 bases agree with TRBD2. With 5 bases clipped from V and 5 bases from J, the junction kept 10 bases outside the gene matches. The CDR3 is 15 residues long. The germline gives CDR1 SGHTA, CDR2 FQGTGA. The CDR3 DNA reads as TGTGCCAGCAGCCCCCGGGGAGGGTATGGAGATACGCAGTATTTT. Residues: CASSPRGGYGDTQYF.

The sample holds many counts of this clonotype. A read error may produce the germline difference seen at one junction end. The chain is built from TRBV7-7 and TRBJ2-5, with TRBD1 identical over 9 bases. The CDR3 spans 14 residues. Germline CDR1 SSHAT, CDR2 FNYEAQ (reference sequence). CDR3 protein: CASSPGQGGETQYF. The CDR3 DNA reads TGTGCTAGCAGCCCGGGACAGGGTGGCGAGACCCAGTACTTC.

The V gene is TRBV2, the J gene TRBJ1-3; D gene unclear. CDR1 is SNHLY and CDR2 is FYNNEI in the germline V gene. This CDR3 has 14 residues. V was trimmed by 6 bases and J by 1 base, leaving 10 bases between them. This chain's CDR3 is CASRVMPSGNTIYF. The CDR3 nucleotides read TGTGCCAGCAGGGTGATGCCTTCTGGAAACACCATATATTTT.

The chain links TRBV18 to TRBJ2-7, with D possibly matching TRBD1 (5 bases). V was shortened by 6 bases and J by 3 bases, with 15 bases between the two germline ends. This CDR3 spans 14 amino acids. The germline V gene encodes CDR1 KGHSH and CDR2 LQKENI. In DNA form, the CDR3 reads TGTGCCAGCTCCCAGGGCCCTACGGTCTACGAGCAGTACGTC. This encodes CASSQGPTVYEQYV.

The chain combines TRBV10-2 with TRBJ1-2; a possible D gene is TRBD1 (6 bases). The V end lost 2 bases, the J end lost 8 bases, and 21 bases lay between the germline ends. CDR1 WSHSY and CDR2 SAAADI come from the germline V gene. This CDR3 has 16 amino acids. CDR3 in amino acids: CASSETPGAPGRGYTF. The CDR3 DNA is TGCGCCAGCAGTGAGACCCCAGGGGCCCCCGGTAGAGGCTACACCTTC.

The rearrangement uses TRBV12-3 or TRBV12-4 and TRBJ2-7, with D unresolved. The CDR3 is made up of 12 amino acids. The V and J ends lost 5 bases and 7 bases respectively, with 12 bases between them. The CDR3 spells CASSTQLGEQYV. In nucleotides, the CDR3 is TGTGCCAGCAGTACCCAATTGGGTGAGCAGTACGTC.

J is TRBJ1-4 and V is TRBV5-1, with TRBD1 identical over 7 bases. The CDR3 length is 15 residues. With 7 bases clipped from V and 6 bases from J, the junction kept 12 bases outside the gene matches. Germline V gene sequence: CDR1 SGHRS, CDR2 YFSETQ. The CDR3 loop reads CASGTLGTAYEKLFF. The DNA for the CDR3 is TGCGCCAGCGGAACACTCGGGACAGCCTATGAAAAACTGTTTTTT.

CDR3: CASSPEAGGQWAQYF. CDR3 nucleotide sequence: TGTGCCAGCAGTCCCGAGGCGGGGGGGCAATGGGCCCAGTACTTC. The chain employs TRBV28 and TRBJ2-5; 9 nucleotides agree with TRBD2. Germline trimming cut 5 bases from V and 9 bases from J; bases unmatched to any gene: 13. Germline V gene data show CDR1 as MDHEN and CDR2 as SYDVKM. The CDR3 is made up of 15 amino acids.

The chain recombines TRBV20-1 with TRBJ2-2, with TRBD1 matching 10 bases. Germline V gene lookup returns CDR1 DFQATT and CDR2 SNEGSKA (reference sequence). This CDR3 has 14 residues. Germline trimming cut 6 bases from V and 1 base from J; bases unmatched to any gene: 2. CDR3 sequence (DNA): TGCAGTGCGAGGACAGGGGGGAACACCGGGGAGCTGTTTTTT. Amino acid sequence: CSARTGGNTGELFF.

This clonotype was found many times. The genes are TRBV11-2 and TRBJ1-1; D is ambiguous. V was trimmed by 0 bases and J by 1 base, leaving 12 bases between them. Germline V gene sequence: CDR1 SGHAT, CDR2 FQNNGV. CDR3 length equals 16 residues. The CDR3 region has the DNA TGTGCCAGCAGCTTAGAATGGCGCCTAAAGAACACTGAAGCTTTCTTT. Translation gives CASSLEWRLKNTEAFF.

V usage is TRBV2 and J usage is TRBJ2-3, with D possibly TRBD2 on 7 matching bases. CDR3 size: 15 residues. Germline values: CDR1 SNHLY, CDR2 FYNNEI. Trimming took 8 bases from V and 0 from J, leaving 15 bases between them. The CDR3 DNA reads as TGTGCCAGCGCAAGGGCGGGGGCCAGCACAGATACGCAGTATTTT. Its translation: CASARAGASTDTQYF.

The sample holds a few counts of this clonotype. The chain couples TRBV3-1 to TRBJ2-1; D might be TRBD1 (6 bases). V was clipped by 1 base and J by 1 base, with 17 bases between them. The CDR3 covers 18 residues. Germline CDR1 reads LGHDT; CDR2 reads YNNKEL (reference sequence). CDR3 DNA sequence: TGTGCCAGCAGCCAAGTCTATCCCCGGGACACATCCTACAATGAGCAGTTCTTC. Protein product: CASSQVYPRDTSYNEQFF.

The J gene is TRBJ2-3, the V gene TRBV4-3; the D gene is possibly TRBD2 (5 bases). Germline loops: CDR1 LGHNA, CDR2 YSLEER. The CDR3 is 17 residues long. The germline V and J ends were trimmed by 0 bases and 0 bases, with 13 bases remaining between them. The DNA for the CDR3 is TGCGCCAGCAGCCAAGATCTATCACGGGGAAGCACAGATACGCAGTATTTT. Protein product: CASSQDLSRGSTDTQYF.

CDR3 coding DNA: TGTGCCTGGAGCCGGGACGCCTACGAGCAGTACTTC. Translation gives CAWSRDAYEQYF. The V and J genes are TRBV30 and TRBJ2-7; either TRBD1 or TRBD2 may supply D (5 bases each). V lost 3 bases, J lost 2 bases, and 8 bases lay in between. Germline CDR1 reads GTSNPN; CDR2 reads SVGIG (reference sequence). This CDR3 is 12 amino acids long.

This chain links TRBV23-1 with TRBJ2-1; perhaps TRBD1 as D (6 bases). TRBV23-1 belongs to the ORF category, with a function that is uncertain. V lost 2 bases and J 5 bases, leaving 10 bases between the germline ends. The CDR3 is 14 amino acids. The CDR3 region is CASSQADRHNEQFF. Here the CDR3 DNA reads TGCGCCAGCAGTCAAGCGGACAGACACAATGAGCAGTTCTTC.

This clonotype was observed a few times. V usage is TRBV25-1 and J usage is TRBJ2-5; possibly TRBD1 for D (6 bases). V was cut by 7 bases and J by 0 bases, with 9 bases left in between. CDR1 MGHDK and CDR2 SYGVNS come from the germline V gene. The CDR3 length is 13 residues. The CDR3 loop is CASIGQYQETQYF. The CDR3 nucleotides read TGTGCCAGCATAGGACAGTACCAAGAGACCCAGTACTTC.

V gene TRBV5-1 combines with J gene TRBJ2-7; 7 bases line up with TRBD2. With 0 bases clipped from V and 2 bases from J, the junction kept 11 bases outside the gene matches. Germline CDR1 and CDR2: SGHRS and YFSETQ. The CDR3 totals 17 residues. The CDR3 nucleotides are TGCGCCAGCAGCTTGGCCCCCGCCGGGACTACAACCTACGAGCAGTACGTC. Its translation is CASSLAPAGTTTYEQYV.

The J gene is TRBJ2-7, the V gene TRBV7-2; a weak D match, TRBD2 (5 bases). The germline CDR1 and CDR2 sequences are SGHTA and FQGNSA. Trimming took 3 bases from V and 0 from J, leaving 9 bases between them. The CDR3 covers 14 residues. CDR3 nucleotide sequence: TGTGCCAGCAGCTTCACTAGGAGCTCCTACGAGCAGTACTTC. Its translation is CASSFTRSSYEQYF.

This clonotype was found many times. The chain combines TRBV12-3 or TRBV12-4 with TRBJ2-2; D possibly corresponds to TRBD2 (7 bases). V lost 6 bases to trimming and J lost 7 bases, with 21 bases between them. This CDR3 region has 16 residues. This CDR3 is CASSRSGGVLHGELFF. The CDR3 coding sequence is TGTGCCAGCAGCCGGTCGGGGGGCGTTCTTCACGGGGAGCTGTTTTTT.